The T cell receptor beta chain described here comes from a study of cytomegalovirus exposure and HLA in healthy donors. Researchers ran the PCR with 60 Vbeta and 13 Jbeta primers. How the authors handled the data: Later reanalysis found tens of millions of unique TCR beta chains, around 9.9 million of them shared. Profiled with immunoSEQ multiplex PCR; TCRdb holds only in-frame clones, not every one. That table supplies the V and J calls and clone size; D and trimming were determined from the DNA. The sample holds approximately 77,000 clones, about 71% seen once. As for the donors, each was a healthy bone marrow donor. Study-level findings and limits: CMV serostatus was the only recorded immune exposure for donors. Investigators reported 164 TCR beta chains as tied to cytomegalovirus.

This CDR3 has 13 residues. The germline gives CDR1 SGHAT, CDR2 FQNNGV. V dropped 3 bases and J dropped 7; count of bases not matched to a gene: 5. To note about this clone: The target antigen is unknown.

V gene TRBV11-2 combines with J gene TRBJ1-2; 7 bases line up with TRBD1. This clonotype was sampled from a woman between 40 and 55 years old in good health and CMV-seronegative. Sequenced sample: PBMCs. The CDR3 sequence is CASSLDRNGGYTF. CDR3 nucleotide sequence: TGTGCCAGCAGCTTGGACAGGAATGGTGGCTACACCTTC.